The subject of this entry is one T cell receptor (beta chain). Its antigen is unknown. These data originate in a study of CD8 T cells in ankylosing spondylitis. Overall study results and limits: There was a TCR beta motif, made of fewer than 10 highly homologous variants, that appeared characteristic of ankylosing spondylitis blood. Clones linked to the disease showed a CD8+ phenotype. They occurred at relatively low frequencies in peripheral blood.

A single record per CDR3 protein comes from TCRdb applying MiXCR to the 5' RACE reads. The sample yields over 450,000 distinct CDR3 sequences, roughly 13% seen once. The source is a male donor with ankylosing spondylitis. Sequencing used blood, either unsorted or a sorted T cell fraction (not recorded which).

The CDR3 here is CASRGGTENTEAFF. The CDR3, as DNA: TGTGCCAGCAGGGGTGGGACCGAGAACACTGAAGCTTTCTTT. The chain joins TRBV6-1 to TRBJ1-1; tentatively, D is TRBD1 (5 bases). The germline gives CDR1 MNHNS, CDR2 SASEGT. The CDR3 sequence is 14 residues long. V was trimmed by 6 bases and J by 1 base, leaving 12 bases between them.